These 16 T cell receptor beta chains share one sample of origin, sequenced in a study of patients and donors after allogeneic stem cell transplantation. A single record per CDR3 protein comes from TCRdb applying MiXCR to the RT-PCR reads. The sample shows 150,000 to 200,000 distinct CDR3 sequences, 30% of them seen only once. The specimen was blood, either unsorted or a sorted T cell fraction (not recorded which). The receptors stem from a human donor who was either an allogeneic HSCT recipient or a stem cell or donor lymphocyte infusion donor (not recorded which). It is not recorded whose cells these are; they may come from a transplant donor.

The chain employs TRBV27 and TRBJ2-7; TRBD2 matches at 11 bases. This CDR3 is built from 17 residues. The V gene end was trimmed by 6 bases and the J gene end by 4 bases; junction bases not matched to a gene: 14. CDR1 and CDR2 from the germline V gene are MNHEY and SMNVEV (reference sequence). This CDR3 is CASSPLETSGTSYEQYF. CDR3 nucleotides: TGTGCCAGCAGCCCTCTCGAGACTAGCGGGACCTCTTACGAGCAGTACTTC.

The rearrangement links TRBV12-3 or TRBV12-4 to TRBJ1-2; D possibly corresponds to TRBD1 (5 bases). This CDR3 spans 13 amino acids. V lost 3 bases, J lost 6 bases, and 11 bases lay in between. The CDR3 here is CASSFGFRDGYTF. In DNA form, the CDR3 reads TGTGCCAGCAGTTTTGGCTTCAGGGATGGCTACACCTTC.

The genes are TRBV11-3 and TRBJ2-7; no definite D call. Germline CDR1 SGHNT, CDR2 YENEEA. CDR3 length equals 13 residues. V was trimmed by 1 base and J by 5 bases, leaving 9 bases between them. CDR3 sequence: CASSLAADNEQYF. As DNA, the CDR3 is TGTGCCAGCAGCTTAGCCGCCGATAACGAGCAGTACTTC.

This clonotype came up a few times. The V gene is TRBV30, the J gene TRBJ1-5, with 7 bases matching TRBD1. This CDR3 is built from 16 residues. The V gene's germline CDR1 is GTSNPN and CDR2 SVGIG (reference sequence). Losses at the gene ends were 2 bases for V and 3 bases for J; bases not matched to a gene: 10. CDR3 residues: CAWSLSGQIHNQPQHF. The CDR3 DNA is TGTGCCTGGAGTCTTTCGGGACAGATCCACAATCAGCCCCAGCATTTT.

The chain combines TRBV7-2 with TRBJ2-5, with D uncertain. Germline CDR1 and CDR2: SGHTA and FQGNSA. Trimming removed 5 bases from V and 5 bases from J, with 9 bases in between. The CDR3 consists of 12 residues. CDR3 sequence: CASSRVLETQYF. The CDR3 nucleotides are TGTGCCAGCAGCCGGGTGTTGGAGACCCAGTACTTC.

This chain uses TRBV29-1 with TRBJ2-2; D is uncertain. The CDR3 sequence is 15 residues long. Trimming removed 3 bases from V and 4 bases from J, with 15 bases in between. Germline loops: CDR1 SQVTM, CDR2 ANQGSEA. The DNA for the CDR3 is TGCAGCGTTGAGTGGCAGGCGGTTGGCACCGGGGAGCTGTTTTTT. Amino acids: CSVEWQAVGTGELFF.

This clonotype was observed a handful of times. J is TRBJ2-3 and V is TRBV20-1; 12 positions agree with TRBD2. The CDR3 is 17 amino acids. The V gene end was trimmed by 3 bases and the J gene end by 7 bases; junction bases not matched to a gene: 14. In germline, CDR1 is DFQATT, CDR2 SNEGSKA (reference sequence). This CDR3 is CSASPLLTSGRWNTQYF. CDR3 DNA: TGCAGTGCTAGCCCACTCCTGACTAGCGGGAGATGGAATACGCAGTATTTT.

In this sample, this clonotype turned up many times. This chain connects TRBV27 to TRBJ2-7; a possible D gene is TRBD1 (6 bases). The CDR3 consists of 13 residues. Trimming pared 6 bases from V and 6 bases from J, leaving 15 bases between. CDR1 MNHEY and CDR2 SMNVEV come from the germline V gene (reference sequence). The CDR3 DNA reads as TGTGCCAGCAGACTACAGGGACAAGGCGAGCAGTACTTC. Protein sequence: CASRLQGQGEQYF.

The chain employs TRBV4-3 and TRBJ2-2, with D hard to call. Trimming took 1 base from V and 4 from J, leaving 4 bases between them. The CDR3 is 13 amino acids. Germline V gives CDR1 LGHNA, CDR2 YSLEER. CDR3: CASSQVGTGELFF. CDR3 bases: TGCGCCAGCAGCCAAGTGGGCACCGGGGAGCTGTTTTTT.

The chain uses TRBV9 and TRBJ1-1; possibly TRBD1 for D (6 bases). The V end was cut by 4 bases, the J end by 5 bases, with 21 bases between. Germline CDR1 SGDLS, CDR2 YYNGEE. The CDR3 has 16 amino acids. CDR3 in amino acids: CASSPSPGQRETEAFF. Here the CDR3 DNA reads TGTGCCAGCAGCCCGTCACCGGGACAAAGGGAGACTGAAGCTTTCTTT. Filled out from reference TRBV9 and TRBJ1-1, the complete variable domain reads DSGVTQTPKHLITATGQRVTLRCSPRSGDLSVYWYQQSLDQGLQFLIQYYNGEERAKGNILERFSAQQFPDLHSELNLSSLELGDSALYFCASSPSPGQRETEAFFGQGTRLTVV.

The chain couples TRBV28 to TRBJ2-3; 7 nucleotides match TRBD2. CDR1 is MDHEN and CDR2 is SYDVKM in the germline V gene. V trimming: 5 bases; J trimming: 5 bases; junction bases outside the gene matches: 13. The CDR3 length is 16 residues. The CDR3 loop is CASSIPSAGARDTQYF. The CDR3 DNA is TGTGCCAGCAGTATCCCCTCGGCGGGAGCGCGAGATACGCAGTATTTT.

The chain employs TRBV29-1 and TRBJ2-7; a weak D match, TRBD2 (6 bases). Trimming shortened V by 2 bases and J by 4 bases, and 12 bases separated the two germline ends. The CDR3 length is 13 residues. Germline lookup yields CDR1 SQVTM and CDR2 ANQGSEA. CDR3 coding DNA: TGCAGCGTTGAAACAGGTGGGACTTACGAGCAGTACTTC. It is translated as CSVETGGTYEQYF.

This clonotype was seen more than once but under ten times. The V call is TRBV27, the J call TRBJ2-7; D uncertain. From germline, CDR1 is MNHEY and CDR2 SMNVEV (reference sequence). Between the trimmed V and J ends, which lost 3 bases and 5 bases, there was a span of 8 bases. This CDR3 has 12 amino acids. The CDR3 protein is CASSFAGDEQYF. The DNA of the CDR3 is TGTGCCAGCAGTTTCGCAGGTGACGAGCAGTACTTC.

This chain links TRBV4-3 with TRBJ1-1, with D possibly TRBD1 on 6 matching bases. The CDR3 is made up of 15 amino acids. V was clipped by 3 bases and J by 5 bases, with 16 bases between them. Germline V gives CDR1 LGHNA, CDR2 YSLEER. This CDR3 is CASSQADRPATEAFF. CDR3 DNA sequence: TGCGCCAGCAGCCAGGCCGACAGGCCTGCGACTGAAGCTTTCTTT.

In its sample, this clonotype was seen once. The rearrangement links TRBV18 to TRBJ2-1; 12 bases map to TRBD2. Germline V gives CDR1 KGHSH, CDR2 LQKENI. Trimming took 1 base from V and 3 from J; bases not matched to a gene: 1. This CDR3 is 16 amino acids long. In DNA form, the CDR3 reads TGTGCCAGCTCACCACGACTAGCGGGAGACTACAATGAGCAGTTCTTC. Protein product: CASSPRLAGDYNEQFF.

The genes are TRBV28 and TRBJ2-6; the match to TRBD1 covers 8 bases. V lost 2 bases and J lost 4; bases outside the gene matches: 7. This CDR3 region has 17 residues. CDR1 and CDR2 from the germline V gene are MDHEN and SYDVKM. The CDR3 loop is CASSLRTGRRGANVLTF. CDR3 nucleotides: TGTGCCAGCAGTTTACGGACAGGGCGGCGCGGGGCCAACGTCCTGACTTTC.